Described below is a single T cell receptor beta chain sequence and its context. Its antigen is unknown. Base quality data are lacking; no much larger clone is found one base away. Genomic DNA was extracted from sorted cells for sequencing of the TCRbeta CDR3 region. The immunoSEQ Assay was used to sequence the TCRbeta CDR3 regions. TCRdb holds this immuneACCESS table with in-frame rearrangements only. Some clones are missing; in checked studies, unresolved V genes explain under half, and the rest has no known cause. For this sample the table gives fewer than 14,000 clones, of which just under 75% were detected only once. The ten top clones hold over 30% of the sample. The data are from a study of OX40 agonist ivuxolimab in advanced cancers. With respect to the entire study: Ivuxolimab was a fully human IgG2 agonistic monoclonal antibody targeting the costimulatory receptor OX40 (CD134). Peripheral TCRbeta sequencing aimed to test whether ivuxolimab altered TCR sequence diversity and caused clonal T-cell expansion. The paper describes the monotherapy dose-escalation part (N = 52 patients) of the phase I trial of ivuxolimab. Prior anti-PD-1, anti-PD-L1 or anti-CTLA-4 therapy was permitted, and checkpoint inhibitors had been received by roughly 42% of dose-escalation patients. A male proportion of roughly 80% and a mean age of approximately 60 years, ranging from about 23 to 90, were recorded for the dose-escalation cohort. Intravenous ivuxolimab was administered to patients every 2 weeks at six dose levels: 0.01, 0.1, 0.3, 1.5, 3 and 10 mg/kg. Three dose-escalation patients achieved partial responses, one with hepatocellular carcinoma and two with cutaneous melanoma. Of the 50 to 55 dose-escalation patients, hepatocellular carcinoma was present in about 19, melanoma in around 15, renal cell carcinoma in 9 and head and neck cancer in 9. The investigation overall reported the following: Partial responders in the 0.1-3.0 mg/kg groups had among the lowest normalized peripheral clonal expansion, especially among CD8+ T cells. Low levels of normalized T-cell clonal expansion were also seen in some nonresponding patients. The antigen specificity of the peripheral T cells that underwent clonal expansion was not determined. At doses of 0.1 to 3.0 mg/kg, clonal expansion of both CD4+ and CD8+ T cells in blood was seen between baseline and week 6. After ivuxolimab, CD8+ T cells had more expanded clones than CD4+ T cells on average.

Via the germline V gene, CDR1 is SNHLY and CDR2 FYNNEI. Its CDR3 holds 17 amino acids, cysteine through phenylalanine. Only the CDR3 DNA stays, 51 bases, in frame from base 1. Ends trimmed: V by 6 bases, J by 2 bases; bases unmatched to a gene: 9. Patients with autoimmune disease history or receiving systemic immunosuppression were excluded from the trial. In every dose cohort, peripheral blood was drawn for TCR sequencing at baseline, cycle 4 day 1, and cycle 7 day 1. The samples were taken from a phase I, first-in-human, multicenter, open-label dose-escalation trial of ivuxolimab. Adults with locally advanced or metastatic melanoma, renal cell carcinoma, hepatocellular carcinoma or head and neck squamous cell carcinoma were enrolled in the trial. CD4+ and CD8+ T cells were sorted separately from peripheral blood before TCR sequencing.

The chain links TRBV2 with TRBJ2-1; 11 bases in between match TRBD2. The source material was CD4+ or CD8+ T cells sorted from blood, sampled in a trial of the OX40 agonist ivuxolimab. This TCR derives from an adult with an advanced solid tumor such as melanoma, head and neck, liver or kidney cancer. The DNA sequence is as follows: TGTGCCAGCAGCCCTGGGACTAGCGGAGCTGCCTACAATGAGCAGTTCTTC. Translated, this gives CASSPGTSGAAYNEQFF.